The clone carrying this T cell receptor beta chain was picked up a small number of times. The antigen is undetermined. The TCR beta cDNA libraries contained unique molecular identifiers. TCRdb reprocessed the PCR reads via MiXCR and lists one record per CDR3 protein. The table has hundreds of thousands of distinct CDR3 sequences, 25% to 30% seen once. These data come from a study of post-analysis software for immune sequencing data. Study outcomes and limitations: Strong co-clustering by F measure was evident for samples that had been prepared in the same batch. In patients, TRBV5-6, TRBV5-1 and TRBV20-1 belonged to roughly five TRBV segments found more frequently than in controls.

The CDR3 covers 15 residues. The V gene's germline CDR1 is KGHDR and CDR2 SFDVKD. V was clipped by 4 bases and J by 5 bases, with 15 bases between them. This chain uses TRBV24-1 with TRBJ2-3, with D perhaps TRBD2 (6 bases). Sequenced: blood. The clonotype comes from a girl aged 10-17 years with multiple sclerosis. The DNA for the CDR3 is TGTGCCACCAGTGACCGAGATCGGGGGATAGATACGCAGTATTTT. It codes for CATSDRDRGIDTQYF.